This T cell receptor beta chain appears in the sequencing data of a study of blood T cell repertoires in COVID-19. This clone was detected once. This CDR3 has 14 residues. The V gene's germline CDR1 is SGDLS and CDR2 YYNGEE. V shed 4 bases and J shed 4 bases, with 14 bases lying between them. Assay used: immunoSEQ multiplex PCR; TCRdb lists only in-frame clones, some missing. This table holds 300,000 or so clones, around 88% found once. Specimen: peripheral blood. The TCR comes from a woman in her twenties or thirties who had recovered from COVID-19. The J gene is TRBJ1-1, the V gene TRBV9; D is possibly TRBD1 (5 bases). The CDR3 protein is CASSPGRGSTEAFF. CDR3 DNA sequence: TGTGCCAGCAGCCCCGGCCGGGGGAGCACTGAAGCTTTCTTT.